This TCR beta chain was profiled in a study of early T cells in non-severe SARS-CoV-2 infection. Study overall: Alpha and beta chains were unpaired, from unsorted whole-blood bulk RNA.

The V end was cut by 3 bases, the J end by 3 bases, with 12 bases between. In germline, CDR1 is SGDLS, CDR2 YYNGEE. The CDR3 runs 15 residues. cDNA molecules, individually, were tagged with unique molecular identifiers. TCRdb fed the 5' RACE reads into MiXCR, producing one record per CDR3 protein. The profile shows some 71,000 distinct CDR3 sequences, about 10% of them singletons. This clonotype was picked up many times. The target antigen is unknown. Study observations and caveats: Matching against VDJdb likely underestimated virus-specific expansions, favoring anti-spike CD8.

The sequenced sample consisted of whole blood. This sequence was found in an adult who was a healthcare worker with PCR-confirmed SARS-CoV-2 infection or an uninfected control (not recorded which). This rearrangement joins TRBV9 to TRBJ1-4; D perhaps matches TRBD1 (5 bases). The CDR3 protein is CASSGGHSANEKLFF. CDR3 DNA: TGTGCCAGCAGCGGTGGACATTCGGCTAATGAAAAACTGTTTTTT.